A selection of T cell receptor beta chains follows, all from one sample in a study of post-analysis software for immune sequencing data. TCRdb reprocessed the PCR reads with MiXCR, giving one entry per CDR3 protein. The table has about 540,000 distinct CDR3 sequences, around 36% seen once; the top ten hold 4.5% to 7.5%. Sequenced sample: blood. The receptors stem from a girl between 2 and 17 years old with multiple sclerosis. The CDR3 runs from the conserved cysteine through the conserved F or W. D genes are given only for firm matches. Clone size, where shown, is once, few, many, or a class for clones that have expanded.

TRBJ2-1 - TRBV29-1 - CSVETAVFSSYNEQFF TGCAGCGTTGAAACGGCAGTCTTCAGCTCCTACAATGAGCAGTTCTTC
TRBJ1-2 few TRBV9 TRBD1 CASTATGTDYGYTF TGTGCCAGCACCGCTACCGGGACAGATTATGGCTACACCTTC
TRBJ1-4 - TRBV20-1 - CSPTRDGNEKLFF TGCAGTCCTACCCGGGACGGAAATGAAAAACTGTTTTTT
TRBJ1-1 - TRBV18 - CASSENSGNTEAFF TGTGCCAGCTCAGAGAACTCGGGGAACACTGAAGCTTTCTTT
TRBJ2-3 few TRBV12-3/TRBV12-4 - CASSSGAFTDTQYF TGTGCCAGCAGTTCCGGGGCCTTTACAGATACGCAGTATTTT
TRBJ2-7 - TRBV20-1 - CSARDLAGAIIYEQYF TGCAGTGCTAGAGATCTGGCGGGCGCGATAATCTACGAGCAGTACTTC
TRBJ1-2 once TRBV28 TRBD1 CASSGAGTALGGYTF TGTGCCAGCAGTGGCGCTGGGACAGCCCTTGGTGGCTACACCTTC
TRBJ1-4 - TRBV5-1 - CASSLAPSGTNEKLFF TGCGCCAGCAGCTTGGCGCCGTCTGGGACTAATGAAAAACTGTTTTTT
TRBJ1-2 few TRBV4-1 - CASSQVHIRPSYGYTF TGCGCCAGCAGCCAAGTCCACATCCGCCCCTCCTATGGCTACACCTTC
TRBJ1-1 - TRBV29-1 - CSVLEVNTEAFF TGCAGCGTTCTAGAGGTGAACACTGAAGCTTTCTTT
TRBJ2-7 - TRBV6-1 - CASQGRVGRLGGFSYEQYF TGTGCCAGTCAGGGGCGGGTTGGACGGCTAGGGGGATTCTCCTACGAGCAGTACTTC
TRBJ1-1 - TRBV9 - CASSPHPTGTEAFF TGTGCCAGCAGCCCCCACCCGACGGGCACTGAAGCTTTCTTT
TRBJ1-1 - TRBV11-2 - CASSLGGGFGTEAFF TGTGCCAGCAGCTTAGGGGGAGGGTTTGGCACTGAAGCTTTCTTT
TRBJ2-2 - TRBV5-1 - CASRRPQDTGELFF TGCGCCAGCAGAAGGCCTCAGGACACCGGGGAGCTGTTTTTT
TRBJ1-2 - TRBV27 - CASSLGPPYNYGYTF TGTGCCAGCAGTTTAGGGCCCCCCTATAACTATGGCTACACCTTC
TRBJ2-7 - TRBV20-1 TRBD2 CSARDPSSGGYEQYF TGCAGTGCTAGGGACCCGAGTAGCGGGGGATACGAGCAGTACTTC
TRBJ2-7 few TRBV27 TRBD2 CASSAASGGWVYEQYF TGTGCCAGCAGTGCCGCCTCCGGGGGGTGGGTTTACGAGCAGTACTTC
TRBJ2-1 few TRBV25-1 - CASSEYNGGNNEQFF TGTGCCAGCAGTGAATACAACGGGGGAAACAATGAGCAGTTCTTC
TRBJ1-6 few TRBV28 - CASSSQRGFYSPLHF TGTGCCAGCAGCTCCCAAAGGGGGTTCTATTCACCCCTCCACTTT
TRBJ1-4 - TRBV6-2/TRBV6-3 - CASSSQATNEKLFF TGTGCCAGCAGTTCCCAGGCTACTAATGAAAAACTGTTTTTT
TRBJ1-6 - TRBV29-1 - CSVRLPLHF TGCAGCGTCCGATTGCCCCTCCACTTT
TRBJ2-7 few TRBV2 - CASSDQGGAYEQYF TGTGCCAGCAGTGATCAGGGGGGAGCCTACGAGCAGTACTTC
TRBJ2-6 many TRBV6-1 - CASSYRGSGANVLTF TGTGCCAGCAGTTATAGGGGCTCTGGGGCCAACGTCCTGACTTTC
TRBJ2-7 few TRBV9 TRBD1 CASSVGTGAYEQYF TGTGCCAGCAGCGTCGGGACAGGGGCCTACGAGCAGTACTTC
TRBJ2-3 - TRBV12-3/TRBV12-4 TRBD2 CASSMRGAPDTQYF TGTGCCAGTAGTATGCGGGGGGCCCCAGATACGCAGTATTTT
TRBJ1-2 - TRBV15 TRBD1 CATSRPGTGSGYTF TGTGCCACCAGCAGACCCGGGACAGGGAGCGGCTACACCTTC
TRBJ2-1 few TRBV4-1 TRBD1 CASSQESSGQDNEQFF TGCGCCAGCAGCCAAGAGTCTTCCGGACAGGACAATGAGCAGTTCTTC
TRBJ1-2 - TRBV6-5 - CASSFLTERDGYTF TGTGCCAGCAGTTTCCTCACAGAGAGGGATGGCTACACCTTC
TRBJ2-1 once TRBV5-6 - CASSLGENSYNEQFF TGTGCCAGCAGCTTGGGGGAAAACTCCTACAATGAGCAGTTCTTC
TRBJ1-1 few TRBV5-5 - CASSLVVRNTEAFF TGTGCCAGCAGCTTGGTGGTTCGTAACACTGAAGCTTTCTTT
TRBJ2-3 few TRBV20-1 - CSASSATSPDTQYF TGCAGTGCTAGTTCTGCGACTTCCCCAGATACGCAGTATTTT
TRBJ2-5 - TRBV10-2 - CASSADGTLQETQYF TGCGCCAGCAGCGCAGATGGGACGTTACAAGAGACCCAGTACTTC
TRBJ2-7 - TRBV6-6 - CASRRVGVGYEQYF TGTGCCAGCAGGCGCGTCGGGGTCGGGTACGAGCAGTACTTC
TRBJ1-2 few TRBV29-1 - CSARGAGLTNYGYTF TGCAGCGCGAGGGGGGCCGGACTAACTAACTATGGCTACACCTTC
TRBJ1-5 - TRBV24-1 - CATGGAGLDNQPQHF TGTGCCACCGGGGGGGCAGGTTTAGACAATCAGCCCCAGCATTTT
TRBJ2-2 few TRBV7-8 - CASSLAVGTNTGELFF TGTGCCAGCAGCTTAGCCGTCGGGACGAACACCGGGGAGCTGTTTTTT
TRBJ2-7 - TRBV6-1 TRBD1 CASSERQGGPYEQYF TGTGCCAGCAGTGAAAGACAGGGGGGTCCGTACGAGCAGTACTTC
TRBJ2-2 - TRBV12-3/TRBV12-4 - CASSPRVAGELFF TGTGCCAGCAGCCCCAGGGTCGCCGGGGAGCTGTTTTTT
TRBJ1-1 - TRBV4-2 TRBD1 CASSQVQGAGYTEAFF TGTGCCAGCAGCCAAGTTCAGGGGGCAGGGTACACTGAAGCTTTCTTT
TRBJ2-4 few TRBV4-1 - CASSQDFATLAIQYF TGCGCCAGCAGCCAAGATTTTGCGACCCTGGCCATTCAGTACTTC
TRBJ2-7 - TRBV9 - CASSDDVRGEQYF TGTGCCAGCAGCGATGATGTAAGGGGCGAGCAGTACTTC
TRBJ1-5 once TRBV3-1 - CASSQGDNLDRPQHF TGTGCCAGCAGCCAAGGGGACAACCTCGATCGGCCCCAGCATTTT
TRBJ2-7 few TRBV15 TRBD1 CATSRGDRAYEQYF TGTGCCACCAGCAGAGGGGACAGGGCCTACGAGCAGTACTTC
TRBJ1-2 - TRBV6-1 - CASSEFPDGYTF TGTGCCAGCAGTGAATTCCCGGATGGCTACACCTTC
TRBJ1-2 - TRBV10-3 TRBD1 CAIRPGQATYGYTF TGTGCCATCAGGCCGGGACAGGCGACCTATGGCTACACCTTC
TRBJ2-1 - TRBV7-8 TRBD1 CASSPRRTGSNEQFF TGTGCCAGCAGCCCAAGACGGACAGGTAGCAATGAGCAGTTCTTC
TRBJ1-5 few TRBV4-2 TRBD1 CASSQEGAGQGRGQPQHF TGTGCCAGCAGCCAAGAGGGGGCGGGACAGGGGCGGGGGCAGCCCCAGCATTTT
TRBJ2-6 - TRBV4-1 TRBD1 CASSQPGQGRPGANVLTF TGCGCCAGCAGCCAGCCGGGACAGGGGCGACCTGGGGCCAACGTCCTGACTTTC
TRBJ1-6 few TRBV12-3/TRBV12-4 TRBD1 CASSLRGRANSPLHF TGTGCCAGCAGTCTCAGGGGGCGCGCTAACTCACCCCTCCACTTT
TRBJ2-5 - TRBV3-1 - CASSHLTGCETQYF TGTGCCAGCAGCCACCTTACGGGCTGCGAGACCCAGTACTTC
TRBJ1-4 - TRBV5-1 - CASSLVGQGEKLFF TGCGCCAGCAGCTTGGTAGGGCAGGGTGAAAAACTGTTTTTT
TRBJ1-1 - TRBV7-8 TRBD1 CASSLAGGLGTEAFF TGTGCCAGCAGCTTAGCAGGGGGCTTAGGGACTGAAGCTTTCTTT
TRBJ1-1 - TRBV7-9 - CASSLAVSLNTEAFF TGTGCCAGCAGCTTAGCAGTCAGTTTGAACACTGAAGCTTTCTTT
TRBJ2-7 few TRBV7-9 TRBD2 CASSPGGVGEQYF TGTGCCAGCAGCCCCGGGGGGGTAGGCGAGCAGTACTTC
TRBJ1-6 - TRBV9 TRBD1 CASSVAGTENSPLHF TGTGCCAGCAGCGTGGCCGGGACAGAAAATTCACCCCTCCACTTT
TRBJ2-7 few TRBV5-1 - CASRSTGSTEQYF TGCGCCAGCAGATCTACGGGGAGTACCGAGCAGTACTTC
TRBJ1-1 few TRBV6-5 TRBD1 CASRQGETVNTEAFF TGTGCCAGCAGGCAGGGGGAAACGGTGAACACTGAAGCTTTCTTT
TRBJ1-1 - TRBV7-8 - CASSSWGADTEAFF TGTGCCAGCAGCTCCTGGGGGGCGGACACTGAAGCTTTCTTT
TRBJ1-5 - TRBV20-1 TRBD1 CSATGQGNQPQHF TGCAGTGCTACGGGACAGGGAAATCAGCCCCAGCATTTT
TRBJ1-2 - TRBV6-5 TRBD1 CASKLGQGAFGYTF TGTGCCAGCAAACTCGGACAGGGGGCGTTTGGCTACACCTTC